This T cell receptor beta chain was identified during a study of blood T cells in healthy people across ages. General study findings and limits: Roughly linear declines in TCR beta diversity per million T cells occurred with age.

This clonotype came up a few times. Its antigen is still unknown. The germline CDR1 and CDR2 sequences are SGDLS and YYNGEE. The CDR3 covers 17 residues. V lost 4 bases, J lost 3 bases, and 10 bases stayed unmatched. With a J-beta primer mix and a sample-barcoded 5' primer, a second PCR ran about 7 to 12 cycles. TCRdb passed the 5' RACE reads through MiXCR, listing each CDR3 protein once. Here the sample spans 750,000 to 950,000 distinct CDR3 sequences, around 24% being singletons. Healthy Caucasians from Russia aged about 6 to 100 served as donors. Peripheral blood, about 9.8 milliliters per donor, was collected. These data also featured in a second study, about T cells of mothers and their children. According to that study: A second PCR was performed with the M1S primer. This primer added sample barcodes and 2-4 random nucleotides.

The specimen sequenced was blood. The chain joins TRBV9 to TRBJ2-3; 11 nucleotides agree with TRBD2. This receptor was taken from a boy under 18 in good health. CDR3 nucleotides: TGTGCCAGCAGCCCCCACCGCGGGACTAGCGGAACAGATACGCAGTATTTT. It codes for CASSPHRGTSGTDTQYF.